Reported below is one T cell receptor (beta chain). The antigen remains unidentified. These data are taken from a study of cytomegalovirus exposure and HLA in healthy donors. The data were produced by immunoSEQ multiplex PCR, yet TCRdb's version contains in-frame clones alone and is incomplete. In the table there are some 310,000 clones, roughly 87% of which are singletons. The study's findings and limits: The tendency of first-cohort TCR clusters to co-occur in the 120 validation repertoires was identified by a subsequent analysis. Three chains tied to CMV proved CMV antigen-specific in vitro.

CDR3 length equals 16 residues. The V gene lost 6 bases and the J gene lost 2 bases, with 16 bases spanning the gap. In germline, CDR1 is LGHNA, CDR2 YSLEER. This chain connects TRBV4-3 to TRBJ2-2; tentatively, D is TRBD2 (7 bases). Material: PBMCs. The clonotype originates from a man in his thirties or forties in good health and CMV-seronegative. CDR3 sequence reads: CASRGRGSHNTGELFF. The CDR3 coding sequence is TGCGCCAGCAGAGGGAGGGGGAGCCATAACACCGGGGAGCTGTTTTTT.